The 32 T cell receptor beta chains presented below share a single source sample, sequenced in a study of T cell clones after liver transplantation. The table came from immunoSEQ multiplex PCR; TCRdb's copy has only in-frame clones and leaves some out. The sample holds 55,000 to 80,000 clones; roughly nine tenths are singletons and the top ten take less than 3%. Source: CD4+ T cells from blood, taken before liver transplant. The source is a human donor who received a liver transplant.

This clone showed up just once. The chain has TRBV29-1 and TRBJ2-2; 8 nucleotides line up with TRBD2. V gave up 2 bases and J gave up 1 base; unmatched junction bases: 3. The CDR3 extends over 15 amino acids. CDR1 and CDR2 from the germline V gene are SQVTM and ANQGSEA. The CDR3 coding sequence is TGCAGCGTTGAACCCCTAGCGGGGAACACCGGGGAGCTGTTTTTT. This sequence encodes CSVEPLAGNTGELFF.

The chain couples TRBV5-5 to TRBJ2-1; no clear D gene. The CDR3 sequence is 14 residues long. V was trimmed by 0 bases and J by 8 bases, leaving 12 bases between them. Germline values: CDR1 SGHKS, CDR2 YYEKEE (reference sequence). The CDR3 is CASSLGPLKDEQFF. CDR3 in DNA: TGTGCCAGCAGCTTGGGGCCCTTAAAGGATGAGCAGTTCTTC.

The gene calls are TRBV5-4 and TRBJ2-1; no definite D call. This CDR3 comprises 12 residues. Germline V gene sequence: CDR1 SGHNT, CDR2 YYREEE (reference sequence). Trimming stripped 4 bases from V and 4 bases from J, with 6 bases between. The CDR3 loop is CASSPEYNEQFF. The CDR3 DNA sequence: TGTGCCAGCAGCCCCGAGTACAATGAGCAGTTCTTC.

In its sample, this clone was seen a few times. This chain connects TRBV9 to TRBJ2-3; 10 bases fit TRBD2. CDR3 length: 19 amino acids. J was trimmed by 0 bases and V by 3 bases; bases with no gene match: 13. Per germline, CDR1 SGDLS and CDR2 YYNGEE. DNA for the CDR3: TGTGCCAGCAGCGCGAGAGTAGCGGGAGGAGGGACTAGCACAGATACGCAGTATTTT. It codes for CASSARVAGGGTSTDTQYF.

The rearrangement joins TRBV5-1 to TRBJ1-4; D ambiguous. V was clipped by 4 bases and J by 8 bases, with 12 bases between them. The germline gives CDR1 SGHRS, CDR2 YFSETQ. The CDR3 sequence is 13 residues long. CDR3 in DNA: TGCGCCAGCAGCCAACCGGGCAGCGAAAAACTGTTTTTT. This sequence encodes CASSQPGSEKLFF.

This clone was seen only once. The chain employs TRBV4-1 and TRBJ1-2; 8 bases align to TRBD1. Germline CDR1 reads MGHRA; CDR2 reads YSYEKL. Trimming at V came to 5 bases and at J to 4 bases, leaving 6 bases not matched to a gene. This CDR3 contains 14 residues. CDR3 in DNA: TGCGCCAGCAGCACAGGGACAGGACTCTATGGCTACACCTTC. This sequence encodes CASSTGTGLYGYTF.

The chain combines TRBV6-5 with TRBJ2-7, with D possibly TRBD1 on 6 matching bases. The germline CDR1 and CDR2 sequences are MNHEY and SVGAGI. The CDR3 sequence is 14 residues long. Trimming removed 4 bases from V and 5 bases from J, with 15 bases in between. The CDR3 nucleotides read TGTGCCAGCAGTTCCGCCGGGACACCGAACGAGCAGTACTTC. As protein: CASSSAGTPNEQYF.

V is TRBV10-2 and J is TRBJ2-3; D gene uncertain. The germline V and J ends were trimmed by 1 base and 4 bases, with 3 bases remaining between them. The CDR3 runs 12 residues. Per the germline V gene, CDR1 is WSHSY and CDR2 is SAAADI. CDR3 amino acids: CASSEWADTQYF. The CDR3 DNA reads TGCGCCAGCAGTGAGTGGGCAGATACGCAGTATTTT.

V gene TRBV19 combines with J gene TRBJ1-5; perhaps TRBD1 as D (5 bases). Deletions cut 3 bases from V and 3 bases from J, with 18 bases between. CDR1 is LNHDA, CDR2 SQIVND, per germline (reference sequence). This CDR3 comprises 17 residues. CDR3 region: CASSMGVQTVPNQPQHF. The CDR3 DNA reads as TGTGCCAGTAGTATGGGGGTACAGACAGTCCCCAATCAGCCCCAGCATTTT.

The chain uses TRBV5-1 and TRBJ2-7, with 9 bases aligning to TRBD2. Germline V gene sequence: CDR1 SGHRS, CDR2 YFSETQ. The CDR3 consists of 18 residues. Trimming cost V 3 bases and J 0 bases; bases outside gene matches: 13. Here the CDR3 DNA reads TGCGCCAGCAGCTCCAGCCCGACTAGCGGTAAGAGCTCCTACGAGCAGTACTTC. Protein: CASSSSPTSGKSSYEQYF.

The CDR3 sequence is CASSWTGTLYEQYF. In nucleotides, the CDR3 is TGTGCCAGCAGCTGGACCGGGACTCTCTACGAGCAGTACTTC. The V gene is TRBV5-6, the J gene TRBJ2-7, with a tentative D call TRBD2 (6 bases). Deletions cut 3 bases from V and 3 bases from J, with 13 bases between. The CDR3 covers 14 residues. CDR1 and CDR2 (germline): SGHDT, YYEEEE.

This chain joins TRBV6-1 and TRBJ2-2; D unresolved. The ends were cut back, 5 bases at V and 5 bases at J, with 15 bases in the middle. The CDR3 spans 15 residues. Germline V lookup: CDR1 MNHNS, CDR2 SASEGT. The CDR3 DNA reads TGTGCCAGCAGTCCGGTATCCCTTGGGACCGGGGAGCTGTTTTTT. Translating gives CASSPVSLGTGELFF.

The rearrangement joins TRBV29-1 to TRBJ2-3; 8 bases line up with TRBD1. The CDR3 totals 13 residues. Germline CDR1 and CDR2: SQVTM and ANQGSEA. The V gene end was trimmed by 3 bases and the J gene end by 2 bases; junction bases not matched to a gene: 1. In DNA, the CDR3 is TGCAGCGTTGACAGGGGGCTCACAGATACGCAGTATTTT. Residues: CSVDRGLTDTQYF.

The CDR3 DNA reads as TGTGCCAGCAGATGGACTAGCGGGAGTGGGAATGAGCAGTTCTTC. It is translated as CASRWTSGSGNEQFF. The V call is TRBV6-5, the J call TRBJ2-1; TRBD2 matches at 13 bases. The J segment lost 7 bases and the V segment lost 6 bases, leaving 6 bases of the junction unmatched. The CDR3 spans 15 residues. From germline, CDR1 is MNHEY and CDR2 SVGAGI.

The chain recombines TRBV27 with TRBJ2-2, with D hard to call. The V end was cut by 7 bases, the J end by 10 bases, with 7 bases between. This CDR3 region has 10 residues. CDR1 and CDR2 from the germline V gene are MNHEY and SMNVEV (reference sequence). The CDR3 is CASTPEELFF. Written as DNA, the CDR3 is TGTGCCAGCACCCCCGAGGAGCTGTTTTTT.

The chain recombines TRBV30 with TRBJ1-1; 12 bases are shared with TRBD1. V trimming: 2 bases; J trimming: 6 bases; junction bases outside the gene matches: 7. The CDR3 has 15 residues. Per the germline V gene, CDR1 is GTSNPN and CDR2 is SVGIG (reference sequence). CDR3 region: CAWSLTGQGAAEAFF. CDR3 coding DNA: TGTGCCTGGAGTTTGACGGGACAGGGGGCAGCTGAAGCTTTCTTT.

The chain uses TRBV18 and TRBJ2-1; D not resolved. Trimming shortened V by 3 bases and J by 10 bases, and 7 bases separated the two germline ends. CDR3 length: 11 amino acids. Germline loops: CDR1 KGHSH, CDR2 LQKENI. The chain's CDR3 is CASSPSHEQFF. CDR3 coding DNA: TGTGCCAGCTCACCCTCACACGAGCAGTTCTTC.

The V gene is TRBV5-1, the J gene TRBJ2-3; D remains unclear. V lost 0 bases, J lost 6 bases, and 2 bases lay in between. The CDR3 consists of 11 residues. Germline V CDR1 and CDR2: SGHRS, YFSETQ. CDR3 DNA: TGCGCCAGCAGCTTGGACGATACGCAGTATTTT. This sequence encodes CASSLDDTQYF.

Written as DNA, the CDR3 is TGTGCCTGGGGAGTTACGGGTAACGAGCAGTACTTC. Its translation: CAWGVTGNEQYF. The chain links TRBV30 to TRBJ2-7; D gene uncertain. This CDR3 has 12 residues. V lost 5 bases to trimming and J lost 5 bases, with 13 bases between them. Germline CDR1 is GTSNPN and CDR2 is SVGIG (reference sequence).

This chain connects TRBV4-3 to TRBJ1-4, with D unresolved. Deletions cut 0 bases from V and 5 bases from J, with 10 bases between. Germline loops: CDR1 LGHNA, CDR2 YSLEER. The CDR3 has 15 amino acids. The chain's CDR3 is CASSQDWTNNEKLFF. The CDR3 nucleotides read TGCGCCAGCAGCCAAGATTGGACGAACAATGAAAAACTGTTTTTT.

This clone was seen only once. The genes are TRBV28 and TRBJ2-5, with 8 bases aligning to TRBD2. V shed 5 bases, J shed 5 bases, and the junction held 7 bases outside the gene matches. CDR1 is MDHEN, CDR2 SYDVKM, per germline. The CDR3 loop spans 14 amino acids. The CDR3 bases are TGTGCCAGCAGTACCCCGGGGGGGAGGGAGACCCAGTACTTC. Protein sequence: CASSTPGGRETQYF.

This rearrangement joins TRBV14 to TRBJ2-1; TRBD2 is a possible D gene (6 bases). The CDR3 has 16 residues. Germline-derived CDR1 and CDR2 are SGHDN and FVKESK. Trimming left V 3 bases short and J 6 bases short, with 18 bases between. CDR3 in amino acids: CASSHPGLTGSNEQFF. In DNA form, the CDR3 reads TGTGCCAGCAGCCACCCTGGACTAACAGGAAGCAATGAGCAGTTCTTC. The complete variable domain, with remaining parts taken from reference TRBV14 and TRBJ2-1, reads EAGVTQFPSHSVIEKGQTVTLRCDPISGHDNLYWYRRVMGKEIKFLLHFVKESKQDESGMPNNRFLAERTGGTYSTLKVQPAELEDSGVYFCASSHPGLTGSNEQFFGPGTRLTVL.

In its sample, this clone was seen once. The gene calls are TRBV11-2 and TRBJ2-5, with D tentatively TRBD1 (6 bases). V gave up 7 bases and J gave up 2 bases, with 14 bases separating them. The germline V gene has CDR1 SGHAT and CDR2 FQNNGV. The CDR3 contains 14 residues. The CDR3 region is CASKLMDSQETQYF. The CDR3 DNA sequence: TGTGCCAGCAAGTTAATGGACAGTCAAGAGACCCAGTACTTC.

This chain connects TRBV19 to TRBJ1-4, with 9 positions matching TRBD1. Germline CDR1 LNHDA, CDR2 SQIVND (reference sequence). The V segment lost 4 bases and the J segment 10 bases; nucleotides outside the gene matches: 13. The CDR3 loop spans 16 amino acids. The CDR3 region is CASSTEGTGYQGKLFF. The CDR3 DNA sequence: TGTGCCAGTAGTACCGAGGGGACAGGGTATCAAGGAAAACTGTTTTTT. The complete variable domain, with remaining parts taken from reference TRBV19 and TRBJ1-4, reads DGGITQSPKYLFRKEGQNVTLSCEQNLNHDAMYWYRQDPGQGLRLIYYSQIVNDFQKGDIAEGYSVSREKKESFPLTVTSAQKNPTAFYLCASSTEGTGYQGKLFFGSGTQLSVL.

The rearrangement links TRBV7-2 to TRBJ2-1; 8 bases fit TRBD2. This CDR3 region has 15 residues. Trimming removed 6 bases from V and 3 bases from J; junction bases left unmatched: 7. Germline V lookup: CDR1 SGHTA, CDR2 FQGNSA. CDR3 bases: TGTGCCAGCAGTGCGGGGACTAGGGGCTACAATGAGCAGTTCTTC. Translating gives CASSAGTRGYNEQFF.

The chain uses TRBV9 and TRBJ2-5; 11 bases agree with TRBD2. Germline CDR1 SGDLS, CDR2 YYNGEE. The CDR3 extends over 20 amino acids. The V and J ends lost 2 bases and 1 base, in that order; junction bases with no gene match: 16. DNA of the CDR3: TGTGCCAGCAGCGTGGGCCCACCCCTTAAACTAGCGGGAGTCCAAGAGACCCAGTACTTC. Its protein product is CASSVGPPLKLAGVQETQYF.

This clone was found once. This chain links TRBV29-1 with TRBJ2-1; 11 bases align to TRBD2. V dropped 4 bases and J dropped 0; count of bases not matched to a gene: 2. Germline V gives CDR1 SQVTM, CDR2 ANQGSEA. This CDR3 is built from 15 residues. The CDR3: CSVGTSGSSYNEQFF. The CDR3 DNA sequence: TGCAGCGTTGGTACTAGCGGGAGCTCCTACAATGAGCAGTTCTTC.

The genes are TRBV28 and TRBJ1-4, with 7 nucleotides matching TRBD1. The J segment lost 0 bases and the V segment lost 3 bases, leaving 4 bases of the junction unmatched. The CDR3 runs 16 residues. Germline CDR1 MDHEN, CDR2 SYDVKM. The DNA for the CDR3 is TGTGCCAGCAGTTTTGCAGGGGGACCAACTAATGAAAAACTGTTTTTT. Translating gives CASSFAGGPTNEKLFF. The whole variable domain, filled in from reference TRBV28 and TRBJ1-4, reads DVKVTQSSRYLVKRTGEKVFLECVQDMDHENMFWYRQDPGLGLRLIYFSYDVKMKEKGDIPEGYSVSREKKERFSLILESASTNQTSMYLCASSFAGGPTNEKLFFGSGTQLSVL.

The chain combines TRBV5-6 with TRBJ2-3, with D possibly being TRBD1 (6 bases). The CDR3 is made up of 15 amino acids. The V gene lost 3 bases and the J gene lost 0 bases, with 11 bases spanning the gap. Germline CDR1 is SGHDT and CDR2 is YYEEEE. In nucleotides, the CDR3 is TGTGCCAGCAGCTCCGCAGGGGTTAGCACAGATACGCAGTATTTT. Protein product: CASSSAGVSTDTQYF. Complete variable domain (other parts from reference TRBV5-6 and TRBJ2-3): DAGVTQSPTHLIKTRGQQVTLRCSPKSGHDTVSWYQQALGQGPQFIFQYYEEEERQRGNFPDRFSGHQFPNYSSELNVNALLLGDSALYLCASSSAGVSTDTQYFGPGTRLTVL.

CDR3 residues: CASGLAAVYEQYF. As DNA, the CDR3 is TGTGCTAGTGGTTTGGCAGCGGTCTACGAGCAGTACTTC. The chain employs TRBV12-5 and TRBJ2-7; TRBD2 might be the D (5 bases). Trimming pared 1 base from V and 3 bases from J, leaving 7 bases between. The germline CDR1 and CDR2 sequences are LGHNT and FRNRAP. This CDR3 is built from 13 residues.

CDR3 nucleotides: TGTGCCAGCAGTGAAAGGGGGGGGACTAGCGGGAACACAGATACGCAGTATTTT. This gives the protein CASSERGGTSGNTDTQYF. J is TRBJ2-3 and V is TRBV6-1; 13 bases match TRBD2. V was pared by 2 bases and J by 2 bases, with 7 bases of the junction left unmatched. This CDR3 spans 18 amino acids. Germline CDR1 MNHNS, CDR2 SASEGT.

This clone was recorded only once. The chain is built from TRBV7-2 and TRBJ1-5; D is unclear. V was clipped by 1 base and J by 9 bases, with 10 bases between them. This CDR3 region has 13 residues. Per germline, CDR1 SGHTA and CDR2 FQGNSA. The CDR3 region is CASSLDSSPPQHF. The CDR3 DNA sequence: TGTGCCAGCAGCTTAGATTCCAGCCCGCCCCAGCATTTT.